These 30 T cell receptor beta chains share one sample of origin, sequenced in a study of identical twins. TCRdb fed the 5' RACE reads into MiXCR, producing one record per CDR3 protein. Found here are approximately 190,000 distinct CDR3 sequences, more than 15% of them singletons; the top ten hold 40%. The data were also submitted as part of a second study, on T cells expressing NK-cell markers.

The specimen was CD8+ T cells sorted from blood. The source of these receptors is a young woman in good health.

This clonotype has more than one count but fewer than ten. The chain has TRBV10-1 and TRBJ2-3; D ambiguous. Trimming took off 0 bases at V and 0 bases at J, with 7 bases between the two ends. The CDR3 spans 15 residues. Germline CDR1 reads WNHNN; CDR2 reads SYGVQD (reference sequence). CDR3 coding DNA: TGCGCCAGCAGTGAGTCGCTACTAAGCACAGATACGCAGTATTTT. Translated, it gives CASSESLLSTDTQYF.

The chain has TRBV9 and TRBJ2-1; TRBD1 matches 7 bases. Germline V gene sequence: CDR1 SGDLS, CDR2 YYNGEE. With V trimmed by 6 bases and J by 12 bases, 15 bases remained unmatched. The CDR3 totals 14 residues. The CDR3 sequence: CASTPGTADLGQFF. The DNA of the CDR3 is TGTGCCAGCACCCCCGGGACAGCCGACCTCGGGCAGTTCTTC.

This chain joins TRBV5-1 and TRBJ2-7; 10 bases match TRBD2. The J segment lost 3 bases and the V segment lost 5 bases, leaving 8 bases of the junction unmatched. The CDR3 consists of 15 residues. Per germline, CDR1 SGHRS and CDR2 YFSETQ. The CDR3 sequence: CASSFEAGGYYEQYF. The CDR3 DNA reads as TGCGCCAGCAGTTTTGAAGCGGGAGGGTACTACGAGCAGTACTTC.

The chain links TRBV7-9 to TRBJ1-2; the D gene is possibly TRBD1 (5 bases). Germline V CDR1 and CDR2: SEHNR, FQNEAQ (reference sequence). CDR3 size: 15 residues. Trimming took off 4 bases at V and 6 bases at J, with 18 bases between the two ends. CDR3 amino acids: CASSSKGTVLNGYTF. In DNA, the CDR3 is TGTGCCAGCAGCTCCAAAGGGACGGTGCTGAATGGCTACACCTTC. The variable domain in full, with the rest retrieved from reference TRBV7-9 and TRBJ1-2, is DTGVSQNPRHKITKRGQNVTFRCDPISEHNRLYWYRQTLGQGPEFLTYFQNEAQLEKSRLLSDRFSAERPKGSFSTLEIQRTEQGDSAMYLCASSSKGTVLNGYTFGSGTRLTVV.

The chain links TRBV6-4 to TRBJ2-2; D unclear. CDR3 length: 14 amino acids. Deletions cut 4 bases from V and 4 bases from J, with 10 bases between. Germline V gives CDR1 MRHNA, CDR2 SNTAGT. CDR3 in amino acids: CASSADQSTGELFF. CDR3 DNA: TGTGCCAGCAGTGCGGATCAGTCCACCGGGGAGCTGTTTTTT.

The V gene is TRBV20-1, the J gene TRBJ2-1; D gene unclear. The germline gives CDR1 DFQATT, CDR2 SNEGSKA (reference sequence). The CDR3 totals 13 residues. V was cut by 6 bases and J by 7 bases, with 16 bases left in between. CDR3 region: CSAEKVVMNEQFF. The DNA for the CDR3 is TGCAGTGCCGAGAAGGTGGTCATGAATGAGCAGTTCTTC.

This clonotype appeared a few times. The chain uses TRBV29-1 and TRBJ2-7; D is possibly TRBD2 (7 bases). Deletions cut 7 bases from V and 7 bases from J, with 17 bases between. Per the germline V gene, CDR1 is SQVTM and CDR2 is ANQGSEA. The CDR3 runs to 12 residues. The CDR3 region has the DNA TGCAGCGCCTTATGGGGGGGCAAAGAGCAGTACTTC. Its translation: CSALWGGKEQYF.

This clonotype was counted only a few times. The chain combines TRBV6-1 with TRBJ2-6, with 8 bases identical to TRBD1. The CDR3 sequence is 18 residues long. CDR1 and CDR2 from the germline V gene are MNHNS and SASEGT. The V and J ends lost 1 base and 0 bases, in that order; junction bases with no gene match: 5. Here the CDR3 reads CASSEDETGVSGANVLTF. In DNA, the CDR3 is TGTGCCAGCAGTGAAGACGAGACAGGGGTCTCTGGGGCCAACGTCCTGACTTTC.

V is TRBV12-3 or TRBV12-4 and J is TRBJ2-1; D remains unclear. With 8 bases removed from V and 2 bases from J, the gap between germline ends came to 13 bases. This CDR3 is 14 amino acids long. The CDR3: CASCVATTYNEQFF. CDR3 DNA: TGTGCCAGCTGTGTGGCCACAACCTACAATGAGCAGTTCTTC.

CDR3 sequence: CASSSPPEAFF. CDR3 DNA: TGTGCCAGCAGTTCCCCCCCTGAAGCTTTCTTT. The chain recombines TRBV12-3 or TRBV12-4 with TRBJ1-1, with D uncertain. V lost 4 bases and J 6 bases, leaving 6 bases between the germline ends. The CDR3 loop spans 11 amino acids.

This clonotype was recorded a few times. V and J are TRBV12-5 and TRBJ2-1; TRBD1 or TRBD2 may be the D gene (5 bases each). The germline V gene encodes CDR1 LGHNT and CDR2 FRNRAP. The CDR3 is made up of 18 amino acids. Trimming stripped 0 bases from V and 2 bases from J, with 17 bases between. The CDR3 DNA follows: TGTGCTAGTGGTTTGGTACGGGGCTACCGTCTTACCTACAATGAGCAGTTCTTC. Residues: CASGLVRGYRLTYNEQFF. Filled out from reference TRBV12-5 and TRBJ2-1, the complete variable domain reads DARVTQTPRHKVTEMGQEVTMRCQPILGHNTVFWYRQTMMQGLELLAYFRNRAPLDDSGMPKDRFSAEMPDATLATLKIQPSEPRDSAVYFCASGLVRGYRLTYNEQFFGPGTRLTVL.

This sequence joins TRBV24-1 and TRBJ1-2; D gene unclear. The CDR3 has 17 amino acids. V was clipped by 2 bases and J by 0 bases, with 15 bases between them. Germline CDR1 KGHDR, CDR2 SFDVKD. CDR3: CATSDSLRGFSNYGYTF. CDR3 DNA: TGTGCCACCAGTGATTCCCTCCGCGGATTTTCTAACTATGGCTACACCTTC.

This clonotype showed up just a few times. The chain carries TRBV12-3 or TRBV12-4 and TRBJ2-1; no clear D gene. Deletions cut 6 bases from V and 8 bases from J, with 14 bases between. CDR3 length equals 13 residues. This CDR3 reads CASSSGRPDEQFF. The CDR3 region has the DNA TGTGCCAGCAGCTCGGGCCGCCCAGATGAGCAGTTCTTC.

This clonotype was counted a few times. This chain connects TRBV9 to TRBJ2-6; D is unclear. Germline V gives CDR1 SGDLS, CDR2 YYNGEE. The CDR3 is made up of 14 amino acids. Trimming shortened V by 4 bases and J by 2 bases, and 7 bases separated the two germline ends. The CDR3 DNA reads TGTGCCAGCAGCCCGATTACTGGGGCCAACGTCCTGACTTTC. This codes for CASSPITGANVLTF.

This clonotype was seen a handful of times. This chain links TRBV7-9 with TRBJ2-3, with D perhaps TRBD2 (6 bases). The CDR3 consists of 15 residues. Germline V gene sequence: CDR1 SEHNR, CDR2 FQNEAQ (reference sequence). Trimming cost V 5 bases and J 2 bases, with 14 bases left between them. The CDR3 is CASSDSGGNTDTQYF. Written as DNA, the CDR3 is TGTGCCAGCAGCGACTCCGGGGGAAACACAGATACGCAGTATTTT.

This chain links TRBV6-2 or TRBV6-3 with TRBJ2-2, with 13 nucleotides matching TRBD2. This CDR3 region has 17 residues. V was pared by 6 bases and J by 4 bases, with 8 bases of the junction left unmatched. CDR1 and CDR2 from the germline V gene are MNHEY and SVGEGT. The CDR3: CASRSGLAGVSTGELFF. CDR3 nucleotides: TGTGCCAGCAGATCCGGACTAGCGGGAGTTAGCACCGGGGAGCTGTTTTTT.

This clonotype has more than one count but fewer than ten. V and J are TRBV21-1 and TRBJ2-3; the table's D call of TRBD2 was not tested on the DNA. TRBV21-1 is designated a pseudogene. This CDR3 has 15 amino acids. In nucleotides, the CDR3 is TGTGCCAGCAGCAAAGGAGGCGGGAGCACAGATACGCAGTATTTT. This gives the protein CASSKGGGSTDTQYF.

The rearrangement joins TRBV12-3 or TRBV12-4 to TRBJ2-3; TRBD2 matches at 7 bases. V shed 6 bases and J 3 bases; nucleotides not matched to a gene: 3. The CDR3 is made up of 13 amino acids. CDR3 sequence: CASSRSGTDTQYF. The CDR3 DNA sequence: TGTGCCAGCAGCCGTAGCGGGACAGATACGCAGTATTTT.

The chain combines TRBV11-2 with TRBJ2-7; D not resolved. CDR3 size: 14 residues. The V gene's germline CDR1 is SGHAT and CDR2 FQNNGV. V shed 1 base and J shed 4 bases, with 11 bases lying between them. CDR3 nucleotides: TGTGCCAGCAGCTTAGTTGTCGGACGATACGAGCAGTACTTC. This sequence encodes CASSLVVGRYEQYF.

This clonotype has more than one count but fewer than ten. The rearrangement uses TRBV6-1 and TRBJ2-7; TRBD2 matches 7 bases. CDR1 and CDR2 (germline): MNHNS, SASEGT. With 7 bases clipped from V and 2 bases from J, the junction kept 8 bases outside the gene matches. CDR3 length: 14 amino acids. This chain's CDR3 is CASTARDYPYEQYF. CDR3 sequence (DNA): TGTGCCAGCACCGCCCGGGACTACCCCTACGAGCAGTACTTC.

This clonotype showed up just a few times. The chain uses TRBV20-1 and TRBJ2-5, with 9 bases identical to TRBD2. Looked up from germline, CDR1 is DFQATT and CDR2 is SNEGSKA (reference sequence). The J segment lost 0 bases and the V segment lost 3 bases, leaving 11 bases of the junction unmatched. The CDR3 is 17 amino acids. The CDR3 is CSASFWVAGEYQETQYF. The DNA for the CDR3 is TGCAGTGCTAGTTTCTGGGTAGCGGGGGAGTACCAAGAGACCCAGTACTTC.

CDR3 residues: CSATPYALSGELFF. CDR3 nucleotide sequence: TGCAGTGCTACTCCTTATGCATTGTCCGGGGAGCTGTTTTTT. This chain uses TRBV20-1 with TRBJ2-2, with D unclear. The CDR3 contains 14 residues. V lost 4 bases and J 6 bases, leaving 15 bases between the germline ends. Per germline, CDR1 DFQATT and CDR2 SNEGSKA (reference sequence).

This clonotype was seen more than once but under ten times. CDR3 sequence (DNA): TGTGCCAGCAGACCGATCCGAAACAATGAGCAGTTCTTC. Protein sequence: CASRPIRNNEQFF. This chain joins TRBV27 and TRBJ2-1; no reliable D call. The CDR3 consists of 13 residues. The germline V gene has CDR1 MNHEY and CDR2 SMNVEV (reference sequence). V gave up 6 bases and J gave up 5 bases, with 11 bases separating them.

This clonotype has only a few counts. The chain uses TRBV5-1 and TRBJ2-7; tentative D call: TRBD2 (6 bases). This CDR3 spans 12 amino acids. V dropped 0 bases and J dropped 6 bases, with 7 bases sitting between them. Per the germline V gene, CDR1 is SGHRS and CDR2 is YFSETQ. As DNA, the CDR3 is TGCGCCAGCAGCTTGGATAGCGGCGAGCAGTACTTC. This sequence encodes CASSLDSGEQYF.

This chain uses TRBV6-1 with TRBJ2-7, with 13 positions matching TRBD2. Germline V gene sequence: CDR1 MNHNS, CDR2 SASEGT. J lost 3 bases, V lost 3 bases, and 2 bases had no gene match. This CDR3 is 15 amino acids long. DNA of the CDR3: TGTGCCAGCAGTGATCGACTAGCGGGGGGCTACGAGCAGTACTTC. Translation: CASSDRLAGGYEQYF.

A few counts support this clonotype. The genes are TRBV2 and TRBJ2-3; D might be TRBD2 (5 bases). The CDR3 spans 16 residues. Per germline, CDR1 SNHLY and CDR2 FYNNEI. V lost 6 bases and J 2 bases, leaving 18 bases between the germline ends. The CDR3 sequence is CASREGTLEITDTQYF. CDR3 bases: TGTGCCAGCAGAGAGGGAACCCTAGAGATCACAGATACGCAGTATTTT.

This clonotype was seen a handful of times. This chain connects TRBV20-1 to TRBJ2-1, with 10 bases identical to TRBD2. CDR3 length: 15 amino acids. Trimming removed 5 bases from V and 4 bases from J; junction bases left unmatched: 8. In germline, CDR1 is DFQATT, CDR2 SNEGSKA (reference sequence). The CDR3 protein is CSADLAGESYNEQFF. For the CDR3, the DNA is TGCAGTGCTGACCTAGCGGGAGAATCATACAATGAGCAGTTCTTC.

This clonotype has more than one count but fewer than ten. V and J are TRBV20-1 and TRBJ1-2; 10 nucleotides align to TRBD1. Germline assignment: CDR1 DFQATT and CDR2 SNEGSKA (reference sequence). This CDR3 region has 15 residues. With 1 base clipped from V and 7 bases from J, the junction kept 9 bases outside the gene matches. Written as DNA, the CDR3 is TGCAGTGCTAGAGGGATGACAGGGGGCGCCGGTGGCTACACCTTC. Amino acids: CSARGMTGGAGGYTF.

This clonotype was recorded a few times. V usage is TRBV27 and J usage is TRBJ2-3, with TRBD2 identical over 8 bases. The V gene end was trimmed by 5 bases and the J gene end by 8 bases; junction bases not matched to a gene: 21. Germline V lookup: CDR1 MNHEY, CDR2 SMNVEV (reference sequence). This CDR3 is 18 amino acids long. The CDR3 DNA reads as TGTGCCAGCAGTCCCACCCTTTTACTAGCGGTCGGGAGGCGTACGCAGTATTTT. Translation: CASSPTLLLAVGRRTQYF.

This clonotype was seen more than once but under ten times. The rearrangement joins TRBV6-1 to TRBJ2-7; 7 bases are shared with TRBD1. Trimming cost V 10 bases and J 1 base; bases outside gene matches: 10. CDR3 length: 14 amino acids. In germline, CDR1 is MNHNS, CDR2 SASEGT. The CDR3 here is CATGIQGQSYEQYF. The CDR3 DNA reads TGTGCCACGGGGATACAGGGGCAGTCCTACGAGCAGTACTTC.